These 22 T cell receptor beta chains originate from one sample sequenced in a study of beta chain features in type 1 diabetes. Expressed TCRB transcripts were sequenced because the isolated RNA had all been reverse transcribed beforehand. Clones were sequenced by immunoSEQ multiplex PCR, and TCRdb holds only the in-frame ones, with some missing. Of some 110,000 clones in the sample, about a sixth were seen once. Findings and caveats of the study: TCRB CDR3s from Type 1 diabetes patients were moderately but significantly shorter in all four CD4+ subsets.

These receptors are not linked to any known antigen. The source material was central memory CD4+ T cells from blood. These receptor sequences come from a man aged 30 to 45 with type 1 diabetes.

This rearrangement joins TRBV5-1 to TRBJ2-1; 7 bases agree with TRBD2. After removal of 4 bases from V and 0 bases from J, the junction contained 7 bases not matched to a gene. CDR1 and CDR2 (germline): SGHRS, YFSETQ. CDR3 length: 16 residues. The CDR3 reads CASSNRGGSSYNEQFF. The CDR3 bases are TGCGCCAGCAGCAACCGGGGAGGGAGCTCCTACAATGAGCAGTTCTTC.

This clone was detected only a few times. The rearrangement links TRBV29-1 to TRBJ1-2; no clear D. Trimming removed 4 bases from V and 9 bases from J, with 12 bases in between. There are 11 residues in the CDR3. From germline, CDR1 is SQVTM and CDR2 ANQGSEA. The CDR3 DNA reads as TGCAGCGTTGGAGGGCCTTATAGCTACACCTTC. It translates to CSVGGPYSYTF.

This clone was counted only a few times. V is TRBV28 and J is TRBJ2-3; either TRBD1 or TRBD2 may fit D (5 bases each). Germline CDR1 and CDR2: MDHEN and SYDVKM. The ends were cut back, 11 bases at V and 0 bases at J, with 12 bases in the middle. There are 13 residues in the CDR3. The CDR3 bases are TGTGCCTCGGACGGGGCTAGCACAGATACGCAGTATTTT. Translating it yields CASDGASTDTQYF.

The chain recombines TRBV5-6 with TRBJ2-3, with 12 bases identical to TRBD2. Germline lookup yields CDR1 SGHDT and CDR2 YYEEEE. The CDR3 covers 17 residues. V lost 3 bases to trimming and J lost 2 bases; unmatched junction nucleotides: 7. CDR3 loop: CASSSPSGGALTDTQYF. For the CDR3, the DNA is TGTGCCAGCAGCTCCCCTAGCGGGGGGGCCCTCACAGATACGCAGTATTTT. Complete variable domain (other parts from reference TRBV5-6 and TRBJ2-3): DAGVTQSPTHLIKTRGQQVTLRCSPKSGHDTVSWYQQALGQGPQFIFQYYEEEERQRGNFPDRFSGHQFPNYSSELNVNALLLGDSALYLCASSSPSGGALTDTQYFGPGTRLTVL.

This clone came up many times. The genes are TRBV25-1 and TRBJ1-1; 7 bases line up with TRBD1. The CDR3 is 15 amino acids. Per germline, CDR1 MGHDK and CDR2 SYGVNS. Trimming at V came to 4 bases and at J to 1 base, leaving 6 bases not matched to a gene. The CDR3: CASSGGRQGNTEAFF. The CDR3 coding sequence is TGTGCCAGCAGTGGAGGGAGACAGGGGAACACTGAAGCTTTCTTT. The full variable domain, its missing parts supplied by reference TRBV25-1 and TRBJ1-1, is EADIYQTPRYLVIGTGKKITLECSQTMGHDKMYWYQQDPGMELHLIHYSYGVNSTEKGDLSSESTVSRIRTEHFPLTLESARPSHTSQYLCASSGGRQGNTEAFFGQGTRLTVV.

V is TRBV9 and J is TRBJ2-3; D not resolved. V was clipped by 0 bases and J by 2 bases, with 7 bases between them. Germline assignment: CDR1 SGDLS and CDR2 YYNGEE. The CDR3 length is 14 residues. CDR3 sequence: CASSVEVFTDTQYF. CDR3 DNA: TGTGCCAGCAGCGTAGAGGTCTTCACAGATACGCAGTATTTT.

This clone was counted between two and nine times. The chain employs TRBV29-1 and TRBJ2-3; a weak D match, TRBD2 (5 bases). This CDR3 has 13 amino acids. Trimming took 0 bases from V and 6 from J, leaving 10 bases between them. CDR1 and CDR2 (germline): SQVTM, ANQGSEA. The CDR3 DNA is TGCAGCGTTGAAGAGCCTAGCCGGGATACGCAGTATTTT. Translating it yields CSVEEPSRDTQYF.

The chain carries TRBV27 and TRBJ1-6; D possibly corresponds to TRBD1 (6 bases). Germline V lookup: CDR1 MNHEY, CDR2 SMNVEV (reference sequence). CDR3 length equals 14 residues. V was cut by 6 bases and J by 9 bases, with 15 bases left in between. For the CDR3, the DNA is TGTGCCAGCAGCGCAGGGGCTATGGTTTCACCCCTCCACTTT. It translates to CASSAGAMVSPLHF.

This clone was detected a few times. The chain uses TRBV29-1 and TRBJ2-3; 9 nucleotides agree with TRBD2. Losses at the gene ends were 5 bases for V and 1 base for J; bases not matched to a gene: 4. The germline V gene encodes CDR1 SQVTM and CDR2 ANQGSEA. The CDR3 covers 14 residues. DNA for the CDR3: TGCAGCGTTTCCTTAGCGGGGGGCACAGATACGCAGTATTTT. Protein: CSVSLAGGTDTQYF.

CDR3 amino acids: CSVNRLQGTSTDTQYF. CDR3 sequence (DNA): TGCAGCGTTAACCGGTTACAGGGCACTAGCACAGATACGCAGTATTTT. This sequence joins TRBV29-1 and TRBJ2-3, with D perhaps matching TRBD1 (6 bases). Germline loops: CDR1 SQVTM, CDR2 ANQGSEA. The CDR3 consists of 16 residues. V lost 5 bases and J 0 bases, leaving 18 bases between the germline ends.

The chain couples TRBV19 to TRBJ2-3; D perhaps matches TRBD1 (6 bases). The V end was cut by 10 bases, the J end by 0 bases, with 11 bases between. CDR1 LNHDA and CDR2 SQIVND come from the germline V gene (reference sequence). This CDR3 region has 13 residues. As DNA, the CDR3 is TGTGCCACCCGGACAGCTAGCACAGATACGCAGTATTTT. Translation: CATRTASTDTQYF.

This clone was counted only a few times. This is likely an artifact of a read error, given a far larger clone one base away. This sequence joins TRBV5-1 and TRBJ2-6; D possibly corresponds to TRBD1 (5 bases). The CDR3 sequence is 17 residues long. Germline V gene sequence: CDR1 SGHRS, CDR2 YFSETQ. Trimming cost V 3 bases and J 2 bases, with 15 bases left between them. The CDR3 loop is CASSSTPQGAGANVLTF. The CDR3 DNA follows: TGCGCCAGCAGCTCGACTCCTCAGGGTGCTGGGGCCAACGTCCTGACTTTC. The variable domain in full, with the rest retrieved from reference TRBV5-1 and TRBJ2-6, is KAGVTQTPRYLIKTRGQQVTLSCSPISGHRSVSWYQQTPGQGLQFLFEYFSETQRNKGNFPGRFSGRQFSNSRSEMNVSTLELGDSALYLCASSSTPQGAGANVLTFGAGSRLTVL.

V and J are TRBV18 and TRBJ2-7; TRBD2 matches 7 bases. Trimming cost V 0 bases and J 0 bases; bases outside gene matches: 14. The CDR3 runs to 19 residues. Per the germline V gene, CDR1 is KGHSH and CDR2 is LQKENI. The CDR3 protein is CASSPPVTGLGQSSYEQYF. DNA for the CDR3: TGTGCCAGCTCACCACCAGTCACAGGACTAGGCCAAAGCTCCTACGAGCAGTACTTC.

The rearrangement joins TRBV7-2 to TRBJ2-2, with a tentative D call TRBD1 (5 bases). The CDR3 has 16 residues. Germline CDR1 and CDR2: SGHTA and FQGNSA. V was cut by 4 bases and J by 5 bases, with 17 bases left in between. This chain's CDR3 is CASSSRTLSGTGELFF. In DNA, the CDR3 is TGTGCCAGCAGCTCGAGGACCCTCTCAGGGACCGGGGAGCTGTTTTTT.

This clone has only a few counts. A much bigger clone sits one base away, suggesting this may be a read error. CDR3 DNA sequence: TGTGCCAGCAGCTGGGGACTAGCGGGCACAGATACGCAGTATTTT. Residues: CASSWGLAGTDTQYF. The V call is TRBV7-2, the J call TRBJ2-3; 11 positions agree with TRBD2. The CDR3 is 15 residues long. V shed 4 bases and J 1 base; nucleotides not matched to a gene: 1. The germline V gene has CDR1 SGHTA and CDR2 FQGNSA. Based on the CDR3 plus reference TRBV7-2 and TRBJ2-3, the full variable domain is GAGVSQSPSNKVTEKGKDVELRCDPISGHTALYWYRQSLGQGLEFLIYFQGNSAPDKSGLPSDRFSAERTGGSVSTLTIQRTQQEDSAVYLCASSWGLAGTDTQYFGPGTRLTVL.

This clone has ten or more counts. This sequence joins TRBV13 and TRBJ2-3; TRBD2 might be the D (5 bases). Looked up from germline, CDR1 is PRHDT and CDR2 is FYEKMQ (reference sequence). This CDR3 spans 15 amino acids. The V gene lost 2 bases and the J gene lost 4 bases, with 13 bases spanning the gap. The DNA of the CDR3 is TGTGCCAGCAGCTTACTTGGCGGTAGCGCAGATACGCAGTATTTT. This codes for CASSLLGGSADTQYF. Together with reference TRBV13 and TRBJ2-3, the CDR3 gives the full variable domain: AAGVIQSPRHLIKEKRETATLKCYPIPRHDTVYWYQQGPGQDPQFLISFYEKMQSDKGSIPDRFSAQQFSDYHSELNMSSLELGDSALYFCASSLLGGSADTQYFGPGTRLTVL.

The CDR3 bases are TGTGCCAGCAGCTCTGGGTTTGGCATGGAGACCCAGTACTTC. Translated: CASSSGFGMETQYF. The chain is built from TRBV7-2 and TRBJ2-5; no firm D call. From germline, CDR1 is SGHTA and CDR2 FQGNSA. The CDR3 is 14 amino acids. The V gene lost 4 bases and the J gene lost 5 bases, with 14 bases spanning the gap.

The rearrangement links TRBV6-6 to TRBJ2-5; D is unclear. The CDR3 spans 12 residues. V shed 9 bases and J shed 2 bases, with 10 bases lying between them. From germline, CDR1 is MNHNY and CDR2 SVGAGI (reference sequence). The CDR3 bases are TGTGCCAGTGCAGGAATACAAGAGACCCAGTACTTC. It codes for CASAGIQETQYF.

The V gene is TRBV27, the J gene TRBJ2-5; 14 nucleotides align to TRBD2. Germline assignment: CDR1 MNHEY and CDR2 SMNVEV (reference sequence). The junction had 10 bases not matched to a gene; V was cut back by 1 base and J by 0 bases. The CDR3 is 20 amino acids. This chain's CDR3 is CASSLLGGTSGGQYQETQYF. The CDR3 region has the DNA TGTGCCAGCAGTTTATTAGGAGGGACTAGCGGGGGCCAGTACCAAGAGACCCAGTACTTC.

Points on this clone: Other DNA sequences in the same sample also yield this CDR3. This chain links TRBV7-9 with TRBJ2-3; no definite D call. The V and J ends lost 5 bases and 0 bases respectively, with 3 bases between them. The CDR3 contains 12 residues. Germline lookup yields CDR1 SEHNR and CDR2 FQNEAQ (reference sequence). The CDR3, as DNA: TGTGCCAGCAGCCGTAGCACAGATACGCAGTATTTT. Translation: CASSRSTDTQYF.

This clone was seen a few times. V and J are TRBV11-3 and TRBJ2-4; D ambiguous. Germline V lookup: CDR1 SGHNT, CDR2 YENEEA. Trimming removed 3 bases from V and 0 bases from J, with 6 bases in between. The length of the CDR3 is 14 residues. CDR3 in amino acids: CASSFHLAKNIQYF. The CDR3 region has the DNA TGTGCCAGCAGCTTCCACTTAGCCAAAAACATTCAGTACTTC. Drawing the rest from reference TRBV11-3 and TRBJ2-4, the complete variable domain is EAGVVQSPRYKIIEKKQPVAFWCNPISGHNTLYWYLQNLGQGPELLIRYENEEAVDDSQLPKDRFSAERLKGVDSTLKIQPAELGDSAVYLCASSFHLAKNIQYFGAGTRLSVL.

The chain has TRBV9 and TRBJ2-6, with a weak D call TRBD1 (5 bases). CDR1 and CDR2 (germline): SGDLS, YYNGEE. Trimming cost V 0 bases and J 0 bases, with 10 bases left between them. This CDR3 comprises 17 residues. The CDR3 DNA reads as TGTGCCAGCAGCGTAGCAGGACACAGCTCTGGGGCCAACGTCCTGACTTTC. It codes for CASSVAGHSSGANVLTF.